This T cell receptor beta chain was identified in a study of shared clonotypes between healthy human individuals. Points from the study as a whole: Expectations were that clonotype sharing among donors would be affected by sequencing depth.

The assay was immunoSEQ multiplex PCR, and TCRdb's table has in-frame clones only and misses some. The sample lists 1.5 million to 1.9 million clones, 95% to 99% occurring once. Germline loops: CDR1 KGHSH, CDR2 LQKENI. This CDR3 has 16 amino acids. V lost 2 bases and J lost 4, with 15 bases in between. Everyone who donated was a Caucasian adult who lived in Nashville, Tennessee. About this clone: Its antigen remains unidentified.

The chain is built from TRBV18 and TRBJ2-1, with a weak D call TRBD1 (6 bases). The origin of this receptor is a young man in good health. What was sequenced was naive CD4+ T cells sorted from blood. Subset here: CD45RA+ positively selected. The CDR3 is CASSPGGQAPYNEQFF. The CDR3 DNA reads TGTGCCAGCTCACCAGGGGGACAAGCACCTTACAATGAGCAGTTCTTC.